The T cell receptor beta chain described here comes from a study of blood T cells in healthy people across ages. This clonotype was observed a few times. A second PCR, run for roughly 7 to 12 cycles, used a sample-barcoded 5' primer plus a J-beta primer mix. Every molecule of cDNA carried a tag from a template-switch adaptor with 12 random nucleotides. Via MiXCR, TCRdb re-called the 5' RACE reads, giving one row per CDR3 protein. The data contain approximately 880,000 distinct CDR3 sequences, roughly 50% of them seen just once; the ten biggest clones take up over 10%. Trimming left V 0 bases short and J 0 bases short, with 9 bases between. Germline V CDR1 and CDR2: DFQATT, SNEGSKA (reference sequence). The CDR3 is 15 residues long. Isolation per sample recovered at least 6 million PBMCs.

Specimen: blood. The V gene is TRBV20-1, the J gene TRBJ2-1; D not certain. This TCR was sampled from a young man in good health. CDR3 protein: CSAREWPSSYNEQFF. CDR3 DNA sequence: TGCAGTGCTAGAGAGTGGCCCAGCTCCTACAATGAGCAGTTCTTC.